These T cell receptor beta chains were read from a single sample in a study of shared clonotypes between healthy human individuals. Repertoires were generated with immunoSEQ multiplex PCR, while TCRdb's copy carries only in-frame clones and drops some. The sample has roughly 520,000 clones; approximately 95% are singletons. The sequenced sample was naive CD4+ T cells sorted from blood. Source of these receptors: a woman in her 30s in good health. CDR3s leave out the opening cysteine and the closing phenylalanine or tryptophan. The size field is filled for only some rows; it gives once, few, many or a size class.

V: TRBV7-6
J: TRBJ2-5
size: .
CDR3: ASSGRGVREQY

V: TRBV19
J: TRBJ2-7
size: .
CDR3: ASSTGTTYEQY

V: TRBV27
J: TRBJ2-1
size: few
CDR3: ASSLSTRLYNEQF

V: TRBV1
J: TRBJ1-5
size: few
CDR3: TSSQSVQGGQPQH

V: TRBV19
J: TRBJ2-5
size: .
CDR3: ASSIGSGVQETQY

V: TRBV9
J: TRBJ2-1
size: .
CDR3: ASSVGPKGDAF

V: TRBV28
J: TRBJ2-7
size: .
CDR3: ASSFTGTGSYEQY

V: TRBV6-1
J: TRBJ1-4
size: .
CDR3: ASSELHLATNEKLF

V: TRBV6-6
J: TRBJ1-4
size: .
CDR3: ASSEDSPGEKLF

V: TRBV30
J: TRBJ2-1
size: once
CDR3: AWSVLQRRLAGPGHEQF

V: TRBV5-1
J: TRBJ2-3
size: .
CDR3: ASSPNLGQRTDTQY

V: TRBV7-7
J: TRBJ2-1
size: .
CDR3: ASSTARGGNEQF

V: TRBV14
J: TRBJ2-1
size: .
CDR3: ASSTQGYEQF

V: TRBV7-3
J: TRBJ2-6
size: .
CDR3: ASSKGREGSGANVLT

V: TRBV5-1
J: TRBJ2-7
size: .
CDR3: ASSQDSYEQY

V: TRBV19
J: TRBJ2-1
size: .
CDR3: ASSIPGLGGGEQF

V: TRBV10-2
J: TRBJ1-1
size: .
CDR3: ASSDRVASEAF